The sequence of this TCR beta chain was determined in a study of neoadjuvant anti-PD-1 for oral cavity cancer (TCRdb year 2021). About the study as a whole: Patients mostly received three to four biweekly doses of nivolumab at 3 mg/kg before curative-intent surgical resection. A roughly 34% response rate was observed in the parent correlative cohort, in which eleven to twelve patients were included. Patients who did not progress were given a fourth nivolumab dose at about day 43 and had definitive surgical resection on days 50-56. Under RECIST 1.1, patients with complete response, partial response or stable disease were classed as responders, and patients with progression were classed as non-responders.

V lost 1 base and J lost 4 bases; the stretch between them is 8 bases long. The germline V gene yields SGHVS for CDR1 and FNYEAQ for CDR2. Its CDR3 holds 14 amino acids, cysteine through phenylalanine. Kept here is only the CDR3 DNA, which spans 42 bases and is read in frame from base 1. For survey sequencing of tumor libraries, mostly 4.5 to 5.5 ug of input genomic DNA was used, and two replicates were run per sample. TCRbeta libraries were prepared with the immunoSEQ hsTCRbeta kit according to the manufacturer's instructions. The completed libraries were mixed into a single pool at 3 nM, then sequenced with an Illumina NovaSeq 6000 S4 flow cell. The authors' pipeline ran thus. Raw data preprocessing and quality control were performed with the immunoSEQ Analyzer. The analysis was limited to productive rearrangements, and each clonotype was defined by a unique CDR3 amino acid sequence. Using the R package tcR, the researchers computed the Gini-Simpson index as their estimate of repertoire clonality. Student's t test was used to compare Gini indices, and Pearson correlation was used to assess associations with tumor size change. TCRdb mirrors the immuneACCESS table, restricted to in-frame sequences. Some clones are absent from its copies; in checked studies, under half trace to an unresolved V gene, and the reason for the others is unknown. V, J and clone size are taken as reported in that table, and D and trimming were inferred from the DNA itself. The sample includes about 14,000 clones, with roughly two fifths observed a single time. The ten top clones hold under 45% of the sample.

Here is what the overall study found, with its caveats: Only a few patients per response group were included in the TCR analyses, and the authors called for validation in larger cohorts. Greater tumor shrinkage correlated with larger post-treatment sizes of preexisting intratumoral clones, which suggests that expansion of preexisting clones contributed to response. Higher pretreatment blood Treg/Th17 ratios correlated with both higher pretreatment blood TCRbeta clonality and lower post-treatment tumor TCRbeta clonality.

The time point label corresponds to: after neoadjuvant nivolumab, at surgical resection. Patients were newly diagnosed with stage II-IVA oral cavity squamous cell carcinoma and had received no prior systemic or radiation treatment. Everyone in the cohort had locally advanced, HPV-negative oral cavity squamous cell carcinoma. Samples came from a longitudinal correlative study of a single-arm phase II trial of neoadjuvant nivolumab in oral cavity squamous cell carcinoma. Genomic DNA-based TCRbeta sequencing was performed on subject-matched pre- and post-treatment PBMCs and tumors from three responders and three non-responders. Genomic DNA was isolated from tumor tissue using the Maxwell RSC DNA from Tissue kit. A few counts support this clone. The clone's antigen remains unknown. The sample holds no much larger clone one base away, and base qualities are not on file.

The clonotype comes from a person between 40 and 80 years old with oral cavity squamous cell carcinoma. This material consisted of tumor tissue, taken after nivolumab (anti-PD-1) treatment. Recombination linked TRBV7-6 to TRBJ1-3; the best D guess is TRBD1, with 5 bases matching. At the DNA level, the sequence is TGTGCCAGCAGCTTAGTGGCAGGGGGAAACACCATATATTTT. Translated, this is CASSLVAGGNTIYF.